These 31 T cell receptor beta chains share one sample of origin, sequenced in a study of blood T cells in healthy people across ages. A sample-barcoded 5' primer and a J-beta primer mix were used in a second PCR of roughly 7 to 11 cycles. TCRdb reprocessed the 5' RACE reads via MiXCR and lists one record per CDR3 protein. The table has under 950,000 distinct CDR3 sequences, roughly 20% seen once. Material: blood. The source is a man between 65 and 80 years old in good health.

This clonotype was found a few times. The chain is built from TRBV20-1 and TRBJ2-3; D might be TRBD2 (5 bases). In germline, CDR1 is DFQATT, CDR2 SNEGSKA (reference sequence). The CDR3 length is 13 residues. CDR3 loop: CSAQPTAGDTQYF. CDR3 in DNA: TGCAGCGCCCAGCCCACGGCGGGAGATACGCAGTATTTT.

This clonotype was seen a handful of times. The CDR3 spells CASGPGRDAGANVLTF. The CDR3 DNA is TGTGCTAGTGGTCCGGGCAGGGATGCTGGGGCCAACGTCCTGACTTTC. V usage is TRBV12-5 and J usage is TRBJ2-6, with TRBD1 as a possible D gene (5 bases). CDR1 LGHNT and CDR2 FRNRAP come from the germline V gene. The CDR3 spans 16 residues. Between the trimmed V and J ends, which lost 5 bases and 2 bases, there was a span of 13 bases.

This clonotype was found a few times. The rearrangement links TRBV6-6 to TRBJ2-7; D unresolved. There are 15 residues in the CDR3. CDR1 and CDR2 (germline): MNHNY, SVGAGI (reference sequence). Trimming shortened V by 4 bases and J by 3 bases, and 16 bases separated the two germline ends. The CDR3 loop is CASSSRAQKIYEQYV. The CDR3 nucleotides are TGTGCCAGCAGTTCCCGGGCCCAGAAAATCTACGAGCAGTACGTC.

Remarks on this clonotype: Without the conserved terminal phenylalanine or tryptophan, this CDR3 likely stems from a read error. The rearrangement joins TRBV6-2 or TRBV6-3 to TRBJ2-5; TRBD1 or TRBD2 may be the D gene (5 bases each). V was clipped by 6 bases and J by 11 bases, with 28 bases between them. CDR3 length equals 16 residues. Germline-derived CDR1 and CDR2 are MNHEY and SVGEGT. CDR3 DNA: TGTGCCAGCAGCCCGGCGGTTTTACTAGGGGCTAAGGAGCAGTACGTC. Protein sequence: CASSPAVLLGAKEQYV.

The gene calls are TRBV6-5 and TRBJ1-1; D is ambiguous. V dropped 2 bases and J dropped 1 base, with 8 bases sitting between them. The CDR3 is 14 residues long. Per germline, CDR1 MNHEY and CDR2 SVGAGI. The DNA of the CDR3 is TGTGCCAGCAGTTACAGGATCAAGAACACTGAAGCTTTCTTT. Translation gives CASSYRIKNTEAFF.

Remarks on this clonotype: As the CDR3 is not closed by the conserved phenylalanine or tryptophan, this likely results from a read error. This chain joins TRBV12-3 or TRBV12-4 and TRBJ2-1; D is uncertain. Matching the DNA end better, TRBJ2-7 makes the J call doubtful. This CDR3 spans 13 amino acids. CDR3 DNA sequence: TGTGCCAGCAGTTGGCAGGTGGGCTACGAGCAGTACCTC. This codes for CASSWQVGYEQYL.

In its sample, this clonotype was seen a few times. The V and J genes are TRBV20-1 and TRBJ2-1, with D perhaps matching TRBD2 (5 bases). Germline CDR1 DFQATT, CDR2 SNEGSKA (reference sequence). V was shortened by 3 bases and J by 0 bases, with 9 bases between the two germline ends. The CDR3 is 14 amino acids. The CDR3 loop reads CSAREDLSYNEQFF. The CDR3 DNA is TGCAGTGCTAGGGAGGATCTCTCCTACAATGAGCAGTTCTTC.

The chain employs TRBV12-3 or TRBV12-4 and TRBJ2-7; 8 positions agree with TRBD1. The J segment lost 6 bases and the V segment lost 4 bases, leaving 11 bases of the junction unmatched. The CDR3 is made up of 15 amino acids. Here the CDR3 reads CASSYSGTGIGEQYV. CDR3 bases: TGTGCCAGCAGTTATTCCGGGACAGGCATCGGCGAGCAGTACGTC.

This chain connects TRBV5-1 to TRBJ1-4, with TRBD1 identical over 12 bases. CDR3 length: 15 residues. After removal of 0 bases from V and 7 bases from J, the junction contained 1 base not matched to a gene. Per the germline V gene, CDR1 is SGHRS and CDR2 is YFSETQ. Here the CDR3 reads CASSLVGQGAEKLFF. For the CDR3, the DNA is TGCGCCAGCAGCTTGGTGGGACAGGGGGCTGAAAAACTGTTTTTT.

This sequence joins TRBV15 and TRBJ1-1, with no clear D. The CDR3 spans 14 residues. V was shortened by 1 base and J by 8 bases, with 14 bases between the two germline ends. Germline loops: CDR1 LNHNV, CDR2 YYDKDF (reference sequence). CDR3 coding DNA: TGTGCCACCAGCAGAGCACCTCCCCGGGCCGAAGCTTTCTTT. As protein: CATSRAPPRAEAFF. Based on the CDR3 plus reference TRBV15 and TRBJ1-1, the full variable domain is DAMVIQNPRYQVTQFGKPVTLSCSQTLNHNVMYWYQQKSSQAPKLLFHYYDKDFNNEADTPDNFQSRRPNTSFCFLDIRSPGLGDTAMYLCATSRAPPRAEAFFGQGTRLTVV.

This clonotype showed up just a few times. The chain employs TRBV7-9 and TRBJ2-1, with D hard to call. Trimming took off 1 base at V and 7 bases at J, with 14 bases between the two ends. Germline CDR1 is SEHNR and CDR2 is FQNEAQ (reference sequence). The CDR3 contains 15 residues. As DNA, the CDR3 is TGTGCCAGCAGCTTAGTGGGTTTGGGGAAAAATGAGCAGTTCTTC. Its translation is CASSLVGLGKNEQFF.

The chain carries TRBV2 and TRBJ2-5; D is uncertain. The CDR3 extends over 12 amino acids. Trimming cost V 2 bases and J 5 bases, with 6 bases left between them. Germline lookup yields CDR1 SNHLY and CDR2 FYNNEI. CDR3: CASSEYWETQYF. CDR3 DNA sequence: TGTGCCAGCAGTGAATACTGGGAGACCCAGTACTTC.

As for this clonotype: A read error may account for a junction end that differs from germline. The V gene is TRBV5-6, the J gene TRBJ2-1; maybe TRBD2 (6 bases). The CDR3 has 15 residues. Germline CDR1 SGHDT, CDR2 YYEEEE. DNA for the CDR3: TGTGCCAGCGGCTTGGTGGGGGGACCTTACAATGAGCAGTTCTTC. This sequence encodes CASGLVGGPYNEQFF.

This chain links TRBV11-2 with TRBJ2-6; 7 nucleotides align to TRBD1. CDR3 length equals 15 residues. The trim removed 5 bases at V and 9 bases at J, leaving 10 bases unmatched. Looked up from germline, CDR1 is SGHAT and CDR2 is FQNNGV. The CDR3 region has the DNA TGTGCCAGCAGCCCAACCGACAGGGTTGTCAACGTCCTGACTTTC. Protein: CASSPTDRVVNVLTF.

This clonotype occurred many times. This chain joins TRBV4-3 and TRBJ2-3, with D maybe TRBD2 (6 bases). Germline V lookup: CDR1 LGHNA, CDR2 YSLEER. The germline V and J ends were trimmed by 0 bases and 1 base, with 8 bases remaining between them. The CDR3 sequence is 15 residues long. The CDR3 loop reads CASSQEGLRTDTQYF. CDR3 nucleotides: TGCGCCAGCAGCCAAGAGGGACTGCGCACAGATACGCAGTATTTT.

This clonotype came up a few times. The chain couples TRBV5-4 to TRBJ1-1; 8 nucleotides align to TRBD1. Germline V lookup: CDR1 SGHNT, CDR2 YYREEE (reference sequence). The CDR3 totals 15 residues. V shed 4 bases, J shed 3 bases, and the junction held 8 bases outside the gene matches. DNA for the CDR3: TGTGCCAGCAGCCCGGACAGGGTTCGGGACACTGAAGCTTTCTTT. Amino acids: CASSPDRVRDTEAFF.

In its sample, this clonotype was seen a few times. The chain couples TRBV20-1 to TRBJ2-3; maybe TRBD2 (6 bases). This CDR3 contains 14 residues. The V gene lost 4 bases and the J gene lost 0 bases, with 11 bases spanning the gap. The V gene's germline CDR1 is DFQATT and CDR2 SNEGSKA (reference sequence). The CDR3, as DNA: TGCAGTGCTAAACTAGCAACAAGCACAGATACGCAGTATTTT. Translation gives CSAKLATSTDTQYF.

The V call is TRBV5-1, the J call TRBJ1-4; D possibly corresponds to TRBD1 (5 bases). This CDR3 spans 16 amino acids. CDR1 is SGHRS and CDR2 is YFSETQ in the germline V gene. Trimming left V 1 base short and J 5 bases short, with 15 bases between. In DNA form, the CDR3 reads TGCGCCAGCAGCTTGACACCGGGACCCCGGAATGAAAAACTGTTTTTT. Protein product: CASSLTPGPRNEKLFF. Full variable domain (remainder filled in from reference TRBV5-1 and TRBJ1-4): KAGVTQTPRYLIKTRGQQVTLSCSPISGHRSVSWYQQTPGQGLQFLFEYFSETQRNKGNFPGRFSGRQFSNSRSEMNVSTLELGDSALYLCASSLTPGPRNEKLFFGSGTQLSVL.

The rearrangement uses TRBV7-8 and TRBJ2-3; D perhaps matches TRBD1 (5 bases). CDR1 is SGHVS and CDR2 is FQNEAQ in the germline V gene. This CDR3 is built from 13 residues. Deletions cut 11 bases from V and 0 bases from J, with 12 bases between. The CDR3 protein is CAVPGSSTDTQYF. The CDR3 DNA reads as TGTGCCGTACCAGGGTCTAGCACAGATACGCAGTATTTT.

This clonotype was picked up a small number of times. The chain employs TRBV7-3 and TRBJ1-2, with 9 nucleotides matching TRBD1. The ends lost 2 bases at V and 8 bases at J; junction bases unmatched: 6. CDR1 and CDR2 (germline): SGHTA, FQGTGA. This CDR3 is built from 14 residues. CDR3 DNA: TGTGCCAGCAGCTTAGGGACAGGGACTAGGGGCTACACCTTC. It yields the protein CASSLGTGTRGYTF.

The chain employs TRBV12-3 or TRBV12-4 and TRBJ2-7; a possible D gene is TRBD2 (5 bases). The CDR3 has 16 residues. V was shortened by 3 bases and J by 4 bases, with 19 bases between the two germline ends. The CDR3: CASSFRSPGIGYEQYF. The CDR3 DNA reads as TGTGCCAGCAGTTTTAGGTCCCCCGGGATCGGGTACGAGCAGTACTTC.

This clonotype was picked up a small number of times. V is TRBV6-5 and J is TRBJ1-2; D is ambiguous. The germline gives CDR1 MNHEY, CDR2 SVGAGI. The CDR3 runs to 13 residues. The germline V and J ends were trimmed by 8 bases and 0 bases, with 10 bases remaining between them. CDR3 DNA: TGTGCCAGCTGCGGAGAAACTAACTATGGCTACACCTTC. Encoded protein: CASCGETNYGYTF.

This clonotype was seen a few times. J is TRBJ2-1 and V is TRBV20-1; 11 positions agree with TRBD2. In germline, CDR1 is DFQATT, CDR2 SNEGSKA (reference sequence). The J segment lost 8 bases and the V segment lost 3 bases, leaving 15 bases of the junction unmatched. The CDR3 loop spans 17 amino acids. DNA for the CDR3: TGCAGTGCTAGCCCGATAATAGCGGGGGGGTTATTAGATGAGCAGTTCTTC. Its protein product is CSASPIIAGGLLDEQFF.

This clonotype turned up a few times. The chain recombines TRBV4-3 with TRBJ1-1; D is unresolved. In germline, CDR1 is LGHNA, CDR2 YSLEER. Trimming stripped 0 bases from V and 2 bases from J, with 10 bases between. This CDR3 has 15 residues. The CDR3 coding sequence is TGCGCCAGCAGCCAAGATACTCGGTCCAACACTGAAGCTTTCTTT. It is translated as CASSQDTRSNTEAFF.

This chain joins TRBV7-9 and TRBJ1-1, with 8 bases lining up with TRBD1. The V gene end was trimmed by 6 bases and the J gene end by 5 bases; junction bases not matched to a gene: 11. Germline lookup yields CDR1 SEHNR and CDR2 FQNEAQ (reference sequence). This CDR3 comprises 15 residues. The CDR3 is CASRPITGGGTEAFF. The CDR3 nucleotides are TGTGCCAGCAGACCTATTACAGGGGGAGGAACTGAAGCTTTCTTT.

The chain has TRBV15 and TRBJ1-4, with 10 bases lining up with TRBD1. The CDR3 has 16 amino acids. Germline V CDR1 and CDR2: LNHNV, YYDKDF (reference sequence). Trimming removed 5 bases from V and 8 bases from J; junction bases left unmatched: 11. The CDR3 here is CATSYRGQGRREKLFF. In DNA, the CDR3 is TGTGCCACCAGCTACCGGGGACAGGGGCGACGGGAAAAACTGTTTTTT. The complete variable domain, with remaining parts taken from reference TRBV15 and TRBJ1-4, reads DAMVIQNPRYQVTQFGKPVTLSCSQTLNHNVMYWYQQKSSQAPKLLFHYYDKDFNNEADTPDNFQSRRPNTSFCFLDIRSPGLGDTAMYLCATSYRGQGRREKLFFGSGTQLSVL.

The chain links TRBV29-1 to TRBJ1-1; D call uncertain. This CDR3 region has 15 residues. V gave up 0 bases and J gave up 1 base, with 12 bases separating them. CDR1 and CDR2 from the germline V gene are SQVTM and ANQGSEA. CDR3 in DNA: TGCAGCGTTGAAGATCGGTGGGGAAGGAACACTGAAGCTTTCTTT. Its protein product is CSVEDRWGRNTEAFF.

This clonotype showed up just a few times. V and J are TRBV6-2 or TRBV6-3 and TRBJ2-1, with unresolved D. From germline, CDR1 is MNHEY and CDR2 SVGEGT. Trimming took off 2 bases at V and 10 bases at J, with 9 bases between the two ends. CDR3 length: 12 amino acids. CDR3: CASSYPISEQFF. DNA of the CDR3: TGTGCCAGCAGTTACCCGATCTCCGAGCAGTTCTTC.

The chain links TRBV24-1 to TRBJ1-2; D gene ambiguous. The CDR3 extends over 11 amino acids. V was cut by 7 bases and J by 7 bases, with 9 bases left in between. Germline CDR1 KGHDR, CDR2 SFDVKD. CDR3 DNA sequence: TGTGCCACCAGAATTGGTCTTGGCTACACCTTC. As protein: CATRIGLGYTF.

This clonotype was seen a few times. The genes are TRBV7-2 and TRBJ1-5; no reliable D call. This CDR3 has 16 residues. Germline V gene lookup returns CDR1 SGHTA and CDR2 FQGNSA. V shed 5 bases and J shed 3 bases, with 17 bases lying between them. CDR3 sequence (DNA): TGTGCCAGCAGCCTCTCGGCCCCGGTGATCAATCAGCCCCAGCATTTT. This sequence encodes CASSLSAPVINQPQHF.

This clonotype was recorded a few times. This sequence joins TRBV5-1 and TRBJ1-6, with unresolved D. The CDR3 extends over 15 amino acids. V was trimmed by 4 bases and J by 7 bases, leaving 15 bases between them. Germline values: CDR1 SGHRS, CDR2 YFSETQ. DNA for the CDR3: TGCGCCAGCAGCCCGTCCCCTGTAGCAAATTCACCCCTCCACTTT. Amino acid sequence: CASSPSPVANSPLHF.